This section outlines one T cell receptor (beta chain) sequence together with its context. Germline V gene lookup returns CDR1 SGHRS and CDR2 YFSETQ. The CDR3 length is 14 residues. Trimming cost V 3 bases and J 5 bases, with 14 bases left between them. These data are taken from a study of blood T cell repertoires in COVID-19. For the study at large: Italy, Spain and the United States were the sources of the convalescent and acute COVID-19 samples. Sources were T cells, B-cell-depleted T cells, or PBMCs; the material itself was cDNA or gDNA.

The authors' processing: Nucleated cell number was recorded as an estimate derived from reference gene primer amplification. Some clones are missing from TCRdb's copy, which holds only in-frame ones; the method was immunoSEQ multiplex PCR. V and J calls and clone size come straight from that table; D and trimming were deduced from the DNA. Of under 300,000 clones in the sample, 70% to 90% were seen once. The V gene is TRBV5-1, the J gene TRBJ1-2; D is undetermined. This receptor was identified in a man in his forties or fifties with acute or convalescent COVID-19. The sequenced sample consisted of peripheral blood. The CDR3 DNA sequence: TGCGCCAGCAGCTCAGACCGACGGAGATATGGCTACACCTTC. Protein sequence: CASSSDRRRYGYTF.